This TCR beta chain was sequenced for a study of T cell responses to AZD1222 COVID-19 vaccine. Findings and caveats of the study: There were vaccine-associated CD4 TCRs across spike, dominant at 160-218 and 743-854. Repertoires were collected only later (after the peak T cell response had occurred).

Generated by immunoSEQ multiplex PCR, the TCRdb table keeps only in-frame clones and is missing some. The data show about 110,000 clones, 70% to 90% seen once. The CDR3 has 13 residues. V was clipped by 2 bases and J by 0 bases, with 2 bases between them. Germline V gene lookup returns CDR1 MNHEY and CDR2 SVGAGI. In regard to this clone: What it binds is not known.

Investigators merged groups given second doses at roughly 4 or roughly 12 weeks. Sequences were derived from peripheral blood, sampled 28 days after the second AZD1222 dose. The receptor's source is an adult who received the AZD1222 COVID-19 vaccine. The chain links TRBV6-5 to TRBJ1-5; D uncertain. In nucleotides, the CDR3 is TGTGCCAGCAGTTACAATAGCAATCAGCCCCAGCATTTT. This translates into CASSYNSNQPQHF.